These 3 T cell receptor beta chains came from one sample sequenced in a study of blood T cell repertoires in COVID-19. The assay was immunoSEQ multiplex PCR, and TCRdb's table has in-frame clones only and misses some. The sample comprises 150,000 or so clones, 87% of which are singletons, and approximately 3.7% rests with the top ten. The sample comprised PBMCs or T cells enriched from blood (not recorded which). Receptors were obtained from a woman aged 40 to 50 who had been exposed to COVID-19.

This sequence joins TRBV27 and TRBJ2-2, with 12 bases fitting TRBD2. The germline CDR1 and CDR2 sequences are MNHEY and SMNVEV (reference sequence). V was pared by 6 bases and J by 2 bases, with 4 bases of the junction left unmatched. This CDR3 is built from 16 residues. The DNA of the CDR3 is TGTGCCAGCAGAGGACTAGCGGGACTTAACACCGGGGAGCTGTTTTTT. As protein: CASRGLAGLNTGELFF.

The rearrangement joins TRBV29-1 to TRBJ1-5; 8 bases line up with TRBD1. The V gene end was trimmed by 4 bases and the J gene end by 5 bases; junction bases not matched to a gene: 4. This CDR3 is built from 13 residues. CDR1 is SQVTM, CDR2 ANQGSEA, per germline. CDR3 DNA: TGCAGCGTTGGGACAGGGAGAGATCAGCCCCAGCATTTT. This codes for CSVGTGRDQPQHF.

The chain has TRBV5-4 and TRBJ2-3; the D gene is possibly TRBD2 (6 bases). Germline V gives CDR1 SGHNT, CDR2 YYREEE (reference sequence). V gave up 4 bases and J gave up 2 bases, with 17 bases separating them. This CDR3 has 16 residues. The CDR3 nucleotides are TGTGCCAGCAGCGAACGTCGCCGACTAGACACAGATACGCAGTATTTT. This codes for CASSERRRLDTDTQYF.